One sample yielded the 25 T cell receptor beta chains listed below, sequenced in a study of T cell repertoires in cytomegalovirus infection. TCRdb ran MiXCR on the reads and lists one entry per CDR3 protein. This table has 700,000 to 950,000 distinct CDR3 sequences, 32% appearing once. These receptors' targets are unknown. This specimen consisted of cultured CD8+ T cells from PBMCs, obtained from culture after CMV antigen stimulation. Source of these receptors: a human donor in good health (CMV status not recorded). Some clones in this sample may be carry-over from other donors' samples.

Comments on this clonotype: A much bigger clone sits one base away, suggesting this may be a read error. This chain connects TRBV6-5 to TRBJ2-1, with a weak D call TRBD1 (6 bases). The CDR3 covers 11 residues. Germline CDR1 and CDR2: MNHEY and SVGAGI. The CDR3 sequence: CVSSPGQKQFF. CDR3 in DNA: TGTGTCAGCAGTCCAGGACAGAAGCAGTTCTTC.

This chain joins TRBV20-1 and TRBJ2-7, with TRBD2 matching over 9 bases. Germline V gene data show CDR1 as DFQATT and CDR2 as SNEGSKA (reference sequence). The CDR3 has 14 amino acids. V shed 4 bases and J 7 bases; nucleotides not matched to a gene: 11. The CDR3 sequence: CSAKGRGGPREQYV. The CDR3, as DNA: TGCAGTGCTAAGGGGCGGGGGGGCCCGCGAGAGCAGTACGTC.

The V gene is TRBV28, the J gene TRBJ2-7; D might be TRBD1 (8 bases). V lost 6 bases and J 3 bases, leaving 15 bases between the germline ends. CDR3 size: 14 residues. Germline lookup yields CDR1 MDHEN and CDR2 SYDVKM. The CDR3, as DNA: TGTGCCAGCAGCCCCACAGGGGGGGTCTACGAGCAGTACGTC. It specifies CASSPTGGVYEQYV.

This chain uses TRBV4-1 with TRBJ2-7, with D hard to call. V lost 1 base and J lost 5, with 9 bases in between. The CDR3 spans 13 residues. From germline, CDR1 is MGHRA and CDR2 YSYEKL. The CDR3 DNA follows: TGCGCCAGCAGCCAAGCTACACGGGACGAGCAGTACTTC. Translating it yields CASSQATRDEQYF.

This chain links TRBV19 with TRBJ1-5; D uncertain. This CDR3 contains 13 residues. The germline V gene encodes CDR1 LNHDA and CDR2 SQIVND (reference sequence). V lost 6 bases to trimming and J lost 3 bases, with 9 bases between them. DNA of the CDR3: TGTGCCAGTAGCGACATAAACAATCAGCCCCAGCATTTT. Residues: CASSDINNQPQHF.

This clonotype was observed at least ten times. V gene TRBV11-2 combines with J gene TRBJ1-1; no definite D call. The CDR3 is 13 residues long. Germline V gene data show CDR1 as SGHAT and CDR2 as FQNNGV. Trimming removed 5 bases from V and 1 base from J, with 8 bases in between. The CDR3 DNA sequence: TGTGCCAGCAGCCTACGGCCGAACACTGAAGCTTTCTTT. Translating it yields CASSLRPNTEAFF.

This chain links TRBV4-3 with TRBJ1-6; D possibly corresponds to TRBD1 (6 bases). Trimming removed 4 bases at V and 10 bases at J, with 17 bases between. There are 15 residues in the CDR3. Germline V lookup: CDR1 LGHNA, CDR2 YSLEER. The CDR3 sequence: CASSPQNRDRSPLHF. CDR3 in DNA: TGCGCCAGCAGCCCGCAAAACAGGGATCGATCACCCCTCCACTTT.

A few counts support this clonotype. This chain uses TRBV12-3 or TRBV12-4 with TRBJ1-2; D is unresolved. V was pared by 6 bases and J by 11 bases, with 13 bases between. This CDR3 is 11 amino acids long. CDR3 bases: TGTGCCAGCAGGGCCGGTTCGAGTTACACCTTC. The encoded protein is CASRAGSSYTF.

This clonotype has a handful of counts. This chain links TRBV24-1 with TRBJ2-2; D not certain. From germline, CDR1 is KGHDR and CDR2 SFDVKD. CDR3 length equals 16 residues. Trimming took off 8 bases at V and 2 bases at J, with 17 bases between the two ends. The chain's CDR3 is CATTSTFSGNTGELFF. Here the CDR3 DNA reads TGTGCCACCACCTCAACCTTTTCCGGTAACACCGGGGAGCTGTTTTTT.

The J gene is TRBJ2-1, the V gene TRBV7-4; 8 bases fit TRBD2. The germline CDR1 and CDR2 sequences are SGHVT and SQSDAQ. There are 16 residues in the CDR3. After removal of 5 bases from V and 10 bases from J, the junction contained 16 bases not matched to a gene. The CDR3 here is CASSRPAGAGGYEQFF. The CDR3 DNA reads TGTGCCAGCAGCCGCCCCGCAGGGGCGGGGGGCTACGAGCAGTTCTTC.

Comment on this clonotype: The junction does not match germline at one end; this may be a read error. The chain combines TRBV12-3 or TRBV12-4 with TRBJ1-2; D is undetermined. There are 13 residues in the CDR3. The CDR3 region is CANSPGGSRGYTF. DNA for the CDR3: TGTGCCAACAGTCCCGGTGGGTCTCGAGGCTACACCTTC.

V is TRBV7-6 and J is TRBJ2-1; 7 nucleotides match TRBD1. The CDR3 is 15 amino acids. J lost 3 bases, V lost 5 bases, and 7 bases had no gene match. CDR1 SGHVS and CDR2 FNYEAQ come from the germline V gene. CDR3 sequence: CASSPGTEGYNEQFF. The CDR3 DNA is TGTGCCAGCAGCCCCGGGACAGAGGGCTACAATGAGCAGTTCTTC. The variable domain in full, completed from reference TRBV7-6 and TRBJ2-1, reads GAGVSQSPRYKVTKRGQDVALRCDPISGHVSLYWYRQALGQGPEFLTYFNYEAQQDKSGLPNDRFSAERPEGSISTLTIQRTEQRDSAMYRCASSPGTEGYNEQFFGPGTRLTVL.

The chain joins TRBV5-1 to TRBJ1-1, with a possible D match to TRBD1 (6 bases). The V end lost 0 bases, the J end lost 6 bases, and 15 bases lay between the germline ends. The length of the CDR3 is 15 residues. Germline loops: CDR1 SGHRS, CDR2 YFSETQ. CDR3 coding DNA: TGCGCCAGCAGCTTGGGTGTCGGGGGGCACGCTGAAGCTTTCTTT. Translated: CASSLGVGGHAEAFF. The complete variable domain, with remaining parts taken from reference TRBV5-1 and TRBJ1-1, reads KAGVTQTPRYLIKTRGQQVTLSCSPISGHRSVSWYQQTPGQGLQFLFEYFSETQRNKGNFPGRFSGRQFSNSRSEMNVSTLELGDSALYLCASSLGVGGHAEAFFGQGTRLTVV.

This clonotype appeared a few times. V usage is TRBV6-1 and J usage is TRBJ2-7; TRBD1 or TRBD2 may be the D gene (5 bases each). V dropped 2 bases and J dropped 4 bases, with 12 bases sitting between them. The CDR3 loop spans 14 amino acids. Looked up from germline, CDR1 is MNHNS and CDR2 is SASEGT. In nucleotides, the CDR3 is TGTGCCAGCAGTGAACGCCGACAGCGGTACGAGCAGTACGTC. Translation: CASSERRQRYEQYV.

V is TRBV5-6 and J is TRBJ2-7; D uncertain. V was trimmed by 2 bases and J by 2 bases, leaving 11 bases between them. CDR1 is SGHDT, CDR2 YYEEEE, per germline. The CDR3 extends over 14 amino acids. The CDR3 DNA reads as TGTGCCAGCAGCTTAGGCTATTCCCCCTACGAGCAGTACTTC. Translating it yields CASSLGYSPYEQYF.

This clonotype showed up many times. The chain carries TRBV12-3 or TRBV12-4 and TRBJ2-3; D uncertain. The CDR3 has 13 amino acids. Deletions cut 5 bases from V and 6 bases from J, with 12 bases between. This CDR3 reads CASSPRAVDTQYF. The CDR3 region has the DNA TGTGCCAGCAGTCCTAGGGCGGTGGATACGCAGTATTTT.

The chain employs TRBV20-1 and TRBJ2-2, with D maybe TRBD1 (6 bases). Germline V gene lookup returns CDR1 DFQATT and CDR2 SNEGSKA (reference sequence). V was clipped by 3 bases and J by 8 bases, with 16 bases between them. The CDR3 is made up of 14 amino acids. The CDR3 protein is CSARDMDSRGELFF. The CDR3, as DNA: TGCAGTGCTAGGGATATGGACAGCAGAGGGGAGCTGTTTTTT.

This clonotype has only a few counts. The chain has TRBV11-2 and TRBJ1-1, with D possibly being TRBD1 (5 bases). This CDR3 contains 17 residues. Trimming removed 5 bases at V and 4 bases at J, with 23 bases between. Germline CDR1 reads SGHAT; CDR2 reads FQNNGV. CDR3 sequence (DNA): TGTGCCAGCAGCCGTTATCGGACGTCCCGTGGGGGCACTGAAGCTTTCTTT. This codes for CASSRYRTSRGGTEAFF.

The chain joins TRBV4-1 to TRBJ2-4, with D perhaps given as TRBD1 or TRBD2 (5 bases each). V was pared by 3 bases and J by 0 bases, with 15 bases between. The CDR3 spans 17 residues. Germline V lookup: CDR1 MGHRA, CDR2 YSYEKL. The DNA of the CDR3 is TGCGCCAGCAGCCACGCTAGTCCCGGGACAGCCAAAAACATTCAGTACTTC. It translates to CASSHASPGTAKNIQYF.

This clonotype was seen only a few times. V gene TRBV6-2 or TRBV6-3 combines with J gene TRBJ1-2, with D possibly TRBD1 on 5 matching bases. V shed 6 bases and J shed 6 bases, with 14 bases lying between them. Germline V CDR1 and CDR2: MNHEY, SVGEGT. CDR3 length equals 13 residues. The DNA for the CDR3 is TGTGCCAGCAGCCTTCCCTCAGGGAATGGCTACACCTTC. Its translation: CASSLPSGNGYTF.

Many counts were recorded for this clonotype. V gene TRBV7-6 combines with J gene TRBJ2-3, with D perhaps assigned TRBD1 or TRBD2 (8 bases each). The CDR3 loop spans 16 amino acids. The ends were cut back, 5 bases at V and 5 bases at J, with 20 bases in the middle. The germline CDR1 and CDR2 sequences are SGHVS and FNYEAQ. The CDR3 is CASSKGQVGLVDTQYF. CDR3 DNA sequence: TGTGCCAGCAGCAAGGGACAGGTGGGACTAGTAGATACGCAGTATTTT.

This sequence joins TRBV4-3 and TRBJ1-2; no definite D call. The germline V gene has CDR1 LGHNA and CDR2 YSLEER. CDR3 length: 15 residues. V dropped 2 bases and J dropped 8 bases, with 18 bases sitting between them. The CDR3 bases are TGCGCCAGCAGCCAATCTCGGCAGCCTCTTGGGGGCTACACCTTC. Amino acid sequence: CASSQSRQPLGGYTF.

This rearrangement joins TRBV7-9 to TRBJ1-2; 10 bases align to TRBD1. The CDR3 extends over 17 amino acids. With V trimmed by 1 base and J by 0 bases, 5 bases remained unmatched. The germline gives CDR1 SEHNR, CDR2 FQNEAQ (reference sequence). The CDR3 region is CASSLEGTGATNYGYTF. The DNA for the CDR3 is TGTGCCAGCAGCTTAGAGGGGACAGGGGCGACTAACTATGGCTACACCTTC. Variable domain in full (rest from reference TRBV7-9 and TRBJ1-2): DTGVSQNPRHKITKRGQNVTFRCDPISEHNRLYWYRQTLGQGPEFLTYFQNEAQLEKSRLLSDRFSAERPKGSFSTLEIQRTEQGDSAMYLCASSLEGTGATNYGYTFGSGTRLTVV.

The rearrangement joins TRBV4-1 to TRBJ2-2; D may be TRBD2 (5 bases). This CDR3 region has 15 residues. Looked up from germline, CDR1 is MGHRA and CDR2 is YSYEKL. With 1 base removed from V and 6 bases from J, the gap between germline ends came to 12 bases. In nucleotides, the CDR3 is TGCGCCAGCAGCCAAGGAGAAAGGCGGGCCGGGGAGCTGTTTTTT. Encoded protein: CASSQGERRAGELFF.

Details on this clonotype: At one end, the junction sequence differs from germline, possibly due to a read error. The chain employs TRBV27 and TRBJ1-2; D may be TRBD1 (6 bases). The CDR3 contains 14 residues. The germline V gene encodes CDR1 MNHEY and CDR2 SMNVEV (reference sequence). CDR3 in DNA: TGTGCCGGCAGTTTAACAGGGTTTACCTATGGCTACACCTTC. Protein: CAGSLTGFTYGYTF.